The 19 T cell receptor beta chains reported below all come from one sample, sequenced in a study of T cell responses to AZD1222 COVID-19 vaccine. Assay: immunoSEQ multiplex PCR; the TCRdb copy retains only in-frame clones and omits some. The top ten clones hold 5% of a sample with 90,000 to 140,000 clones, roughly 82% of them seen once. Sequenced material: peripheral blood, taken on day 0 of AZD1222 vaccination. These receptors were obtained from an adult in good health.

This clone was seen a few times. The rearrangement joins TRBV25-1 to TRBJ2-4; no reliable D call. Looked up from germline, CDR1 is MGHDK and CDR2 is SYGVNS. Trimming left V 8 bases short and J 0 bases short, with 8 bases between. The CDR3 totals 13 residues. CDR3 in DNA: TGTGCCAGCGAAGGTCAAGCCAAAAACATTCAGTACTTC. This codes for CASEGQAKNIQYF.

V gene TRBV5-7 combines with J gene TRBJ2-7, with D possibly being TRBD1 (6 bases). TRBV5-7 carries the ORF label, with uncertain function. With 4 bases removed from V and 0 bases from J, the gap between germline ends came to 11 bases. CDR3 length equals 14 residues. Here the CDR3 reads CASSPGDTSYEQYF. CDR3 nucleotide sequence: TGTGCCAGCAGCCCCGGGGACACCTCCTACGAGCAGTACTTC.

The V call is TRBV6-2 or TRBV6-3, the J call TRBJ1-5; 7 bases are a match to TRBD1. Per germline, CDR1 MNHEY and CDR2 SVGEGT. Trimming cost V 5 bases and J 6 bases; bases outside gene matches: 10. CDR3 length equals 15 residues. This CDR3 reads CASSADRARGQPQHF. The CDR3 coding sequence is TGTGCCAGCAGTGCCGACAGGGCGAGGGGTCAGCCCCAGCATTTT.

The chain combines TRBV3-1 (or the pseudogene TRBV3-2) with TRBJ2-7, with a weak D call TRBD2 (5 bases). The length of the CDR3 is 14 residues. Trimming shortened V by 4 bases and J by 4 bases, and 14 bases separated the two germline ends. Germline V gives CDR1 LGHDT, CDR2 YNNKEL (reference sequence). The CDR3 sequence: CASSPRMGRYEQYF. Here the CDR3 DNA reads TGTGCCAGCAGCCCACGTATGGGGAGATACGAGCAGTACTTC.

This clone was observed once. This chain connects TRBV9 to TRBJ1-6, with TRBD1 as a possible D gene (6 bases). Germline loops: CDR1 SGDLS, CDR2 YYNGEE. The length of the CDR3 is 14 residues. Trimming shortened V by 3 bases and J by 6 bases, and 10 bases separated the two germline ends. Written as DNA, the CDR3 is TGTGCCAGCAGCGACGGACAGCTTAATTCACCCCTCCACTTT. Translating it yields CASSDGQLNSPLHF.

The chain recombines TRBV6-2 or TRBV6-3 with TRBJ2-1, with 9 bases that match TRBD2. Trimming at V came to 2 bases and at J to 4 bases, leaving 6 bases not matched to a gene. Germline lookup yields CDR1 MNHEY and CDR2 SVGEGT. The CDR3 spans 16 residues. The CDR3 nucleotides read TGTGCCAGCAGTTACGGCGTAGCGGGAGCATACAATGAGCAGTTCTTC. It is translated as CASSYGVAGAYNEQFF.

V gene TRBV2 combines with J gene TRBJ1-1; possibly TRBD1 for D (6 bases). The V gene's germline CDR1 is SNHLY and CDR2 FYNNEI. V lost 6 bases, J lost 6 bases, and 14 bases lay in between. The CDR3 is 13 amino acids. Here the CDR3 reads CASSIVGGPEAFF. In nucleotides, the CDR3 is TGTGCCAGCAGCATAGTCGGGGGGCCTGAAGCTTTCTTT.

This clone was observed a few times. J is TRBJ2-1 and V is TRBV11-2, with 10 bases matching TRBD2. Trimming at V came to 6 bases and at J to 4 bases, leaving 9 bases not matched to a gene. The CDR3 length is 16 residues. CDR1 and CDR2 (germline): SGHAT, FQNNGV. The CDR3 DNA reads TGTGCCAGCAGACCCTCCGGGACTAGCGTGTACAATGAGCAGTTCTTC. Translating it yields CASRPSGTSVYNEQFF. Combining the CDR3 with reference TRBV11-2 and TRBJ2-1 gives the whole variable domain EAGVAQSPRYKIIEKRQSVAFWCNPISGHATLYWYQQILGQGPKLLIQFQNNGVVDDSQLPKDRFSAERLKGVDSTLKIQPAKLEDSAVYLCASRPSGTSVYNEQFFGPGTRLTVL.

This sequence joins TRBV5-1 and TRBJ2-1; D call uncertain. The CDR3 spans 16 residues. Per germline, CDR1 SGHRS and CDR2 YFSETQ. V was cut by 4 bases and J by 0 bases, with 14 bases left in between. The DNA of the CDR3 is TGCGCCAGCAGCCGGAGTCGGGTGAGCTCCTACAATGAGCAGTTCTTC. Its translation: CASSRSRVSSYNEQFF.

The gene calls are TRBV5-6 and TRBJ2-5; D not resolved. The germline V and J ends were trimmed by 0 bases and 5 bases, with 5 bases remaining between them. This CDR3 spans 12 amino acids. The V gene's germline CDR1 is SGHDT and CDR2 YYEEEE. The CDR3 DNA follows: TGTGCCAGCAGCTTGGTCCCGGAGACCCAGTACTTC. Its protein product is CASSLVPETQYF.

This clone was detected ten times or more. The J gene is TRBJ2-3, the V gene TRBV18, with a possible D match to TRBD1 (5 bases). Germline V gene sequence: CDR1 KGHSH, CDR2 LQKENI. Trimming cost V 0 bases and J 0 bases, with 10 bases left between them. This CDR3 is 16 amino acids long. CDR3 in DNA: TGTGCCAGCTCACCACCGTCAGGGCTAAGCACAGATACGCAGTATTTT. Residues: CASSPPSGLSTDTQYF.

The chain is built from TRBV7-2 and TRBJ2-1, with 8 bases matching TRBD1. The germline CDR1 and CDR2 sequences are SGHTA and FQGNSA. V lost 5 bases and J lost 7; bases outside the gene matches: 10. The CDR3 extends over 15 amino acids. The CDR3 region has the DNA TGTGCCAGCAGCCCCCAGGGGGCTTCGGGGAATGAGCAGTTCTTC. Its protein product is CASSPQGASGNEQFF.

The genes are TRBV5-1 and TRBJ2-5; 8 bases fit TRBD1. Germline V lookup: CDR1 SGHRS, CDR2 YFSETQ. CDR3 length equals 15 residues. V shed 0 bases, J shed 4 bases, and the junction held 5 bases outside the gene matches. The CDR3 region is CASSLDRTGIETQYF. CDR3 bases: TGCGCCAGCAGCTTGGACAGGACAGGGATAGAGACCCAGTACTTC.

The chain links TRBV2 to TRBJ1-4; tentative D call: TRBD1 (6 bases). CDR1 is SNHLY, CDR2 FYNNEI, per germline. The CDR3 sequence is 14 residues long. The ends were cut back, 4 bases at V and 4 bases at J, with 10 bases in the middle. This CDR3 is CASSGTAINEKLFF. The CDR3 region has the DNA TGTGCCAGCAGTGGGACAGCTATTAATGAAAAACTGTTTTTT.

This chain joins TRBV30 and TRBJ1-1; 11 bases match TRBD1. The CDR3 is made up of 14 amino acids. After removal of 5 bases from V and 0 bases from J, the junction contained 2 bases not matched to a gene. Looked up from germline, CDR1 is GTSNPN and CDR2 is SVGIG (reference sequence). The CDR3 bases are TGTGCCTGGGGGACAGGGGGAATGAACACTGAAGCTTTCTTT. Translated, it gives CAWGTGGMNTEAFF.

The chain recombines TRBV6-2 or TRBV6-3 with TRBJ2-5; D unresolved. V was shortened by 2 bases and J by 2 bases, with 6 bases between the two germline ends. This CDR3 comprises 13 residues. Germline V gives CDR1 MNHEY, CDR2 SVGEGT. CDR3 coding DNA: TGTGCCAGCAGTTACGGGCTTCAAGAGACCCAGTACTTC. Translation gives CASSYGLQETQYF.

The CDR3 DNA is TGTGCCAGCAGACCCGTTGACTACAATGAGCAGTTCTTC. Protein: CASRPVDYNEQFF. This chain links TRBV7-2 with TRBJ2-1; D remains unclear. This CDR3 has 13 residues. V was shortened by 6 bases and J by 3 bases, with 9 bases between the two germline ends. From germline, CDR1 is SGHTA and CDR2 FQGNSA.

This clone was picked up one time. The genes are TRBV5-6 and TRBJ1-1; D unclear. Germline V gene sequence: CDR1 SGHDT, CDR2 YYEEEE. There are 13 residues in the CDR3. The V end was cut by 3 bases, the J end by 0 bases, with 6 bases between. The CDR3 DNA follows: TGTGCCAGCAGCTACCAGATGAACACTGAAGCTTTCTTT. Protein: CASSYQMNTEAFF. Combining the CDR3 with reference TRBV5-6 and TRBJ1-1 gives the whole variable domain DAGVTQSPTHLIKTRGQQVTLRCSPKSGHDTVSWYQQALGQGPQFIFQYYEEEERQRGNFPDRFSGHQFPNYSSELNVNALLLGDSALYLCASSYQMNTEAFFGQGTRLTVV.

This clone occurred once. In DNA, the CDR3 is TGTGCCAGCAGTCCAGGACGGCAAGTAAAGGGGTACGAGCAGTACTTC. Amino acid sequence: CASSPGRQVKGYEQYF. The chain combines TRBV27 with TRBJ2-7; tentative D call: TRBD1 (5 bases). The CDR3 is 16 amino acids. The V gene's germline CDR1 is MNHEY and CDR2 SMNVEV (reference sequence). The V gene lost 5 bases and the J gene lost 4 bases, with 21 bases spanning the gap.